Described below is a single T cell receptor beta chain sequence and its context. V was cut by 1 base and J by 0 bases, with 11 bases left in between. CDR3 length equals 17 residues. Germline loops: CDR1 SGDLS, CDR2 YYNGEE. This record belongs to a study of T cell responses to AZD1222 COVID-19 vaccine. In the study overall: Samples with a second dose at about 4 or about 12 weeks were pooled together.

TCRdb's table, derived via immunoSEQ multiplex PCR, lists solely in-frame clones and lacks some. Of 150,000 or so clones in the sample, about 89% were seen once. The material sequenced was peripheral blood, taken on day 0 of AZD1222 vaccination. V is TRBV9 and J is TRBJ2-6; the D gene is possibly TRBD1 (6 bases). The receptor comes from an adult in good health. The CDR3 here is CASSVLDRSSGANVLTF. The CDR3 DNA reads TGTGCCAGCAGCGTACTAGACAGGAGCTCTGGGGCCAACGTCCTGACTTTC.